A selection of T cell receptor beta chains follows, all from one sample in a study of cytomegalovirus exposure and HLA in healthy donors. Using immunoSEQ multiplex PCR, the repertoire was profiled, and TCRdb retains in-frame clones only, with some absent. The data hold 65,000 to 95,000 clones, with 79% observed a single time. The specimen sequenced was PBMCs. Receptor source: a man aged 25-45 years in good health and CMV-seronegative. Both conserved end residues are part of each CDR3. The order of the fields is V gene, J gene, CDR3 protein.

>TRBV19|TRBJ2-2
CASSIDRAGELFF
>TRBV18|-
CASLRTGREILLYEQYF
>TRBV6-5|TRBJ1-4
CASSYVGQSPEKLFF
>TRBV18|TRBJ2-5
CASSPGQGRETQYF
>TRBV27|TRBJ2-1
CASSWTSGYNEQFF
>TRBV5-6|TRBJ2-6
CASGQGRGANVLTF
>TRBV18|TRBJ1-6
CASSRAGTGSEGSPLHF
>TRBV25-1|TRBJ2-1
CASSEAGGQNEQFF
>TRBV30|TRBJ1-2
CARTGQLSYGYTF
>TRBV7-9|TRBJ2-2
CASSWVALNTGELFF
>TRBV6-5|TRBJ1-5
CASSYRQGRNQPQHF
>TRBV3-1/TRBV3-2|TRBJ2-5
CADGGQYF
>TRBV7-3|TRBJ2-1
CASSFKGGDNEQFF
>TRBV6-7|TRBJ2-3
CASSYWVALPSGRPITDTQYF
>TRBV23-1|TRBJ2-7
CASFGLAGRDEQYF
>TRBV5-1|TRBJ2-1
CASSLQAGTYNEQFF
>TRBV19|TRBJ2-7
CASSGVGGYEQYF
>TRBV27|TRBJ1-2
CASSPLDGDIYGYTF
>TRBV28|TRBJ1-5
CASTKVQGYQPQHF
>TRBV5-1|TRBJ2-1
CASSLAGGQGYNEQFF
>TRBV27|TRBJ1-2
CASSPIQGFYGYTF
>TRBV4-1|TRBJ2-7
CASSQDPTGTYEQYF
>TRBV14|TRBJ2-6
CASRRTGGIGSGANVLTF
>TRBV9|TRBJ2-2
CASSAYYTGELFF
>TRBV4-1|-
CASSQHYEQYF
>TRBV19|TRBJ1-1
CASSIDPGAMNTEAFF
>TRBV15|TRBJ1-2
CATSREGGQGDGYTF
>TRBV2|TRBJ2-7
CASGREYEQYF
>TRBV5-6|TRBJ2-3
CASSLAGAITDTQYF